The next 11 T cell receptor beta chains were all read from a single sample in a study of lymphopenia after photon versus proton radiotherapy. Sequencing used immunoSEQ multiplex PCR; TCRdb keeps in-frame clones, though not all of them. The repertoire holds roughly 150,000 clones, with about 88% as singletons. The source material was peripheral blood, sampled from a patient treated with photon-based radiotherapy. The source is a man in his forties or fifties with gastric cancer.

J is TRBJ2-2 and V is TRBV7-2; D ambiguous. Deletions cut 5 bases from V and 0 bases from J, with 10 bases between. This CDR3 has 15 residues. The germline V gene encodes CDR1 SGHTA and CDR2 FQGNSA. CDR3 sequence reads: CASSPSATNTGELFF. In DNA form, the CDR3 reads TGTGCCAGCAGCCCATCAGCGACGAACACCGGGGAGCTGTTTTTT.

This clone was counted once. The V call is TRBV6-5, the J call TRBJ2-1; D is uncertain. The CDR3 extends over 13 amino acids. V dropped 0 bases and J dropped 7 bases, with 7 bases sitting between them. The germline gives CDR1 MNHEY, CDR2 SVGAGI. This CDR3 is CASSYSPSNEQFF. The CDR3 DNA reads TGTGCCAGCAGTTACTCTCCCTCTAATGAGCAGTTCTTC.

This chain connects TRBV28 to TRBJ2-5, with 9 bases that match TRBD2. Germline-derived CDR1 and CDR2 are MDHEN and SYDVKM. The CDR3 length is 15 residues. The V segment lost 5 bases and the J segment 2 bases; nucleotides outside the gene matches: 6. CDR3 region: CASSGSGSGQETQYF. CDR3 in DNA: TGTGCCAGCAGTGGTAGCGGGAGCGGGCAAGAGACCCAGTACTTC. Based on the CDR3 plus reference TRBV28 and TRBJ2-5, the full variable domain is DVKVTQSSRYLVKRTGEKVFLECVQDMDHENMFWYRQDPGLGLRLIYFSYDVKMKEKGDIPEGYSVSREKKERFSLILESASTNQTSMYLCASSGSGSGQETQYFGPGTRLLVL.

The CDR3 spells CASSPPEVKNIQYF. The CDR3 DNA is TGTGCCAGCTCACCACCGGAAGTCAAAAACATTCAGTACTTC. This chain uses TRBV18 with TRBJ2-4; D not resolved. Trimming removed 0 bases at V and 3 bases at J, with 6 bases between. Germline values: CDR1 KGHSH, CDR2 LQKENI. The CDR3 totals 14 residues.

The chain couples TRBV18 to TRBJ1-4; the D gene is possibly TRBD1 (6 bases). The CDR3 is made up of 15 amino acids. CDR1 and CDR2 (germline): KGHSH, LQKENI. Trimming removed 7 bases at V and 0 bases at J, with 12 bases between. This CDR3 is CASCDRPATNEKLFF. CDR3 coding DNA: TGTGCCAGCTGCGACAGGCCTGCAACTAATGAAAAACTGTTTTTT.

V gene TRBV19 combines with J gene TRBJ2-5, with 15 bases that match TRBD2. The V segment lost 5 bases and the J segment 3 bases; nucleotides outside the gene matches: 4. The germline V gene encodes CDR1 LNHDA and CDR2 SQIVND (reference sequence). The CDR3 has 16 amino acids. The CDR3 loop is CASSSRTSGREETQYF. The CDR3 DNA reads as TGTGCCAGTAGTTCGCGGACTAGCGGGAGGGAAGAGACCCAGTACTTC.

The chain recombines TRBV28 with TRBJ2-5, with 13 bases aligning to TRBD2. The germline CDR1 and CDR2 sequences are MDHEN and SYDVKM. The CDR3 consists of 15 residues. Unmatched junction bases numbered 7, after V lost 4 bases and J lost 8 bases. The DNA for the CDR3 is TGTGCCAGCAGTTCCACAGGACTAGCGGGAGATACCCAGTACTTC. Translated, it gives CASSSTGLAGDTQYF. Combining the CDR3 with reference TRBV28 and TRBJ2-5 gives the whole variable domain DVKVTQSSRYLVKRTGEKVFLECVQDMDHENMFWYRQDPGLGLRLIYFSYDVKMKEKGDIPEGYSVSREKKERFSLILESASTNQTSMYLCASSSTGLAGDTQYFGPGTRLLVL.

The chain recombines TRBV11-2 with TRBJ2-5; 8 bases line up with TRBD1. In germline, CDR1 is SGHAT, CDR2 FQNNGV. V shed 1 base and J 5 bases; nucleotides not matched to a gene: 9. CDR3 length: 16 residues. CDR3 DNA: TGTGCCAGCAGCTTAGGAGCATCTACAGGGGGGGAGACCCAGTACTTC. Protein sequence: CASSLGASTGGETQYF.

The chain carries TRBV9 and TRBJ1-4; D unresolved. The germline V gene has CDR1 SGDLS and CDR2 YYNGEE. Between the trimmed V and J ends, which lost 3 bases and 3 bases, there was a span of 12 bases. The CDR3 is 15 amino acids. The CDR3, as DNA: TGTGCCAGCAGCGGCAGAGGGTACTCTAATGAAAAACTGTTTTTT. It yields the protein CASSGRGYSNEKLFF.

In its sample, this clone was seen a few times. The chain carries TRBV20-1 and TRBJ1-2; the D is unclear. V lost 3 bases and J lost 4, with 6 bases in between. From germline, CDR1 is DFQATT and CDR2 SNEGSKA (reference sequence). There are 11 residues in the CDR3. CDR3 protein: CSASTGYGYTF. The CDR3 DNA reads TGCAGTGCTAGTACTGGCTATGGCTACACCTTC.

CDR3 sequence (DNA): TGTGCCAGCAGCTTAGCCAGGGGATATGGCTACACCTTC. Protein: CASSLARGYGYTF. The chain recombines TRBV11-2 with TRBJ1-2; D is perhaps TRBD1 (6 bases). Germline V gene data show CDR1 as SGHAT and CDR2 as FQNNGV. Trimming left V 1 base short and J 5 bases short, with 8 bases between. The CDR3 length is 13 residues.